This T cell receptor beta chain appears in the sequencing data of a study of beta chain features in type 1 diabetes. This clone was counted only a few times. Its cognate antigen is unknown. In germline, CDR1 is SQVTM, CDR2 ANQGSEA. The CDR3 runs 15 residues. The V end was cut by 2 bases, the J end by 2 bases, with 15 bases between. Sequenced material consisted of expressed TCRB transcripts (all of the isolated RNA was reverse transcribed). Sequenced by immunoSEQ multiplex PCR; TCRdb stores in-frame clones only, minus some. The sample includes some 150,000 clones, roughly 50% of them seen just once. Study findings and constraints: TCRB rearrangement may or may not be influenced by HLA type; here this remained unresolved.

The chain employs TRBV29-1 and TRBJ1-2; weak D call: TRBD1 (6 bases). Sequenced: Tregs from blood. This TCR derives from a man between 18 and 29 years old in good health. This chain's CDR3 is CSVEISGVSNYGYTF. The CDR3 nucleotides read TGCAGCGTTGAAATTTCAGGGGTTTCAAACTATGGCTACACCTTC.